This T cell receptor beta chain was recorded in a study of CD8 T cells in ankylosing spondylitis (dated by TCRdb to 2017 to 2019). Looking at the study overall: To find TCR variants linked to disease, the study profiled T cell receptor beta repertoires in ankylosing spondylitis patients and healthy donors. Peripheral blood samples were taken, and synovial fluid was additionally collected from ankylosing spondylitis patients. The full study cohort comprised around 23 ankylosing spondylitis patients and over a hundred healthy donors.

This clonotype was observed many times. Its antigen remains unidentified. No base qualities exist here, and no much larger clone lies one base off it. TCRdb records Illumina HiSeq 2500 as the sequencer. Quantitative 5'-RACE with molecular barcodes was the method used to prepare the TCR beta libraries. The paper's processing steps were these. A new computational method based on a probabilistic model of VDJ rearrangement was used to identify disease-linked TCR variants. TCRdb applied fastp at Q25 and MiXCR to the public reads, then kept only in-frame beta chains. Rows with one shared CDR3 protein collapse into an entry with the most common genes and DNA. Clone size and V and J calls follow TCRdb, not the original study. The sample includes about 39,000 distinct CDR3 sequences, with about 9.4% observed a single time. The ten largest account for roughly a sixth of the sample. The germline V gene supplies CDR1 SGHRS and CDR2 YFSETQ. From the cysteine up to the phenylalanine, the CDR3 has a length of 16 residues. Of all the DNA, just the CDR3 is kept, 48 bases in frame from base 1. Trimming removed 1 base from V and 7 bases from J, leaving 20 bases between the germline ends.

Overall study outcomes, separate from this receptor: Blood from ankylosing spondylitis patients appeared to be characterized by a TCR beta motif made up of under ten highly homologous amino acid variants. Some TCR beta motif variants had previously been reported in synovial fluid and blood of reactive arthritis patients, which suggested common disease-initiation mechanisms. In peripheral blood, the disease-linked clones were found at relatively low frequencies and had a CD8+ phenotype. The disease-linked clones were reported to be significantly enriched in matched synovial fluid samples from ankylosing spondylitis patients.

In this chain, TRBV5-1 is recombined with TRBJ1-2; the D gene is unclear. The specimen was blood, either unsorted or a sorted T cell fraction (not recorded which). This TCR was recovered from a male donor with ankylosing spondylitis or in good health (not recorded which). The nucleotides are TGCGCCAGCAGCTTGTCTGGCGGTACGGTCACTTTTGGCTACACCTTC. Its translation is CASSLSGGTVTFGYTF.